Here is one TCR beta chain with its context. What antigen it recognizes has not been identified. These data are taken from a study of T cells expressing NK-cell markers (dated by TCRdb to the early 2020s). For the study in its entirety: TCR beta-chain repertoires were profiled in sorted CD3+CD56+NKG2C+, CD3+CD56+NKG2C- and CD3+CD56-NKG2C+ T-cell subsets from roughly eight donors. Among the eight sequenced donors, only one was HCMV-seronegative, while the other seven were HCMV-seropositive. All eight donors whose samples were sequenced were randomly selected healthy volunteers, three of them men and five women. Illumina HiSeq 2000/2500, MiSeq or NextSeq was used to sequence libraries as 2 x 150 bp reads. Study-wide findings and limitations: For over five donors, the dominant CD3+CD56+NKG2C+ clonotypes were among the top 10 CD8+ clonotypes and accounted for about 1.0-7.0% of CD8+ T cells. Whether the expanded NKG2C-expressing T cell clones were specific for HCMV antigens was left unclear. Those dominant clonotypes were again the most abundant among CD3+CD56-NKG2C+ cells in a handful of donors, at about 28.3-60.1%.

HCMV serostatus was determined by detecting HCMV-specific IgG in serum with a commercial ELISA kit. Peripheral blood mononuclear cells were isolated from blood by Ficoll density gradient centrifugation. Sequencing relied on an Illumina HiSeq 2000. TCR beta cDNA libraries were prepared using 5'RACE template switching, which introduced a universal primer site and unique molecular identifiers. cDNA synthesis was primed from the TCR beta constant segment, followed by two successive PCR amplification steps. On the authors' methods: MIGEC was used to demultiplex reads and group the reads by UMI, and MiTCR was used to assemble and quantify clonotypes. To remove erroneous sequences, TCR cDNA sequences were retained only when supported by two or more reads. The tcR package was used for downstream repertoire analysis, and clonotypes were matched across fractions by CDR3 nucleotide sequence plus V segment. VDJmatch was used to annotate antigen specificity against VDJdb, with one amino acid substitution allowed in CDR3. Once TCRdb had reprocessed the reads, it stored one entry per CDR3 protein sequence and supplied no DNA. The V and J calls and clone size come from TCRdb's table, not from the authors' own analysis. The table kept for this sample lists over 350,000 distinct CDR3 sequences. The ten largest clones represent roughly 10% of the sample.

The CDR3, cysteine through phenylalanine, is 14 amino acids long. No DNA sequence was recorded. The TCR originated in a woman aged 45-65 years in good health. Donor details come from another sample of the same person, matched by shared clones. The rearrangement joined TRBV12-3 or TRBV12-4 to TRBJ2-3; no DNA is available, so the TRBD1 call from TCRdb remains unchecked. Sequencing was carried out using blood T cells: a sorted CD56 or NKG2C T cell subset, CD4+ or CD8+ T cells, or bulk PBMC T cells (not recorded which). CDR3 protein: CASSPGGLTDTQYF.